This is a list of T cell receptor beta chains from one sample in a study of control samples from healthy donors and cancer patients. Clones were read by immunoSEQ multiplex PCR, and TCRdb kept only the in-frame ones, dropping some. The sample contains roughly 14,000 clones, about 80% of which appear only once. Source material: formalin-fixed, paraffin-embedded tissue. These receptors were collected from a female donor with lung cancer. Each CDR3 is given with its conserved first and last residue. The D gene is left open where the match is weak. Not all rows give a size; the values are once, few, many and, for expanded clones, a class.

d_call	v_call	clone_size	j_call	cdr3_nt	cdr3_aa
TRBD2	TRBV3-1/TRBV3-2	-	TRBJ2-6	TGTGCCAGCAGCCCTTCTCGGGGGGCTGGGGCCAACGTCCTGACTTTC	CASSPSRGAGANVLTF
TRBD1	TRBV7-9	-	TRBJ1-2	TGTGCCAGCAGGTGGGGAGGGACAGGAGGAGGCTACACCTTC	CASRWGGTGGGYTF
-	TRBV3-1/TRBV3-2	-	TRBJ2-1	TGTGCCAGCAGCCACCACCCTGTATCGAGAGACGTGAATGAGCAGTTCTTC	CASSHHPVSRDVNEQFF
-	TRBV10-3	-	TRBJ1-1	TGTGCCATCAGCGAGGGGGGGATGAGCACTGAAGCTTTCTTT	CAISEGGMSTEAFF
-	TRBV7-9	-	TRBJ1-2	TGTGCCAGCAGCTCCCAGAGAATTGGCTACACCTTC	CASSSQRIGYTF
-	TRBV7-2	-	TRBJ2-2	TGTGCCAGCAGCTCCGGTGTCGCGAACACCGGGGAGCTGTTTTTT	CASSSGVANTGELFF
-	TRBV19	-	TRBJ2-7	TGTGCCAGTAGTGGAGGGTCCTACGAGCAGTACTTC	CASSGGSYEQYF
TRBD2	TRBV4-1	-	TRBJ2-1	TGCGCCAGCAGCCACCTGGAGCGGGGCTCCTACAATGAGCAGTTCTTC	CASSHLERGSYNEQFF
-	TRBV7-2	-	TRBJ1-1	TGTGCCAGCAGCTACAGGGCAAACACTGAAGCTTTCTTT	CASSYRANTEAFF
-	TRBV4-3	-	TRBJ2-7	TGCGCCAGCAGCCAAGATCGTATAGGCCCCTACGAGCAGTACTTC	CASSQDRIGPYEQYF
TRBD1	TRBV28	-	TRBJ1-4	TGTGCCAGCAGTTTAAGGGACAGGGAGGTCCTGTTTTTT	CASSLRDREVLFF
-	TRBV13	-	TRBJ2-3	TGTGCCAGCAGCCAATCCGGACGGACTAGCACAGATACGCAGTATTTT	CASSQSGRTSTDTQYF
TRBD1	TRBV27	-	TRBJ2-2	TGTGCCAGCAGTCCCCTCGACAGGGTCCCCACCGGGGAGCTGTTTTTT	CASSPLDRVPTGELFF
TRBD2	TRBV3-1/TRBV3-2	-	TRBJ2-2	TGTGCCAGCAGCCATGCGGGACTAGTGGAACTAGCCGGGGAGCTGTTTTTT	CASSHAGLVELAGELFF
TRBD2	TRBV5-1	-	TRBJ2-1	TGCGCCAGCAGCTTGAAATCCTTGGGTCCAGCGGGGGATGAGCAGTTCTTC	CASSLKSLGPAGDEQFF
TRBD2	TRBV6-2/TRBV6-3	-	TRBJ2-7	TGTGCCAGCAGTTACGGGACTAGCGGGAAGGCAAACTCCTACGAGCAGTACTTC	CASSYGTSGKANSYEQYF
TRBD1	TRBV5-8	-	TRBJ1-6	TGTGCCAGCAGCCCGGACAGGGGGTTTTCACCCCTCCACTTT	CASSPDRGFSPLHF
-	TRBV11-2	-	TRBJ1-4	TGTGCCAGCAGTTCCGACCTGTATAATGAAAAACTGTTTTTT	CASSSDLYNEKLFF
-	TRBV5-6	-	TRBJ2-7	TGTGCCAGCAGCTTCGGGGGTTTCCTCTCCTACAAGCAGTACTTC	CASSFGGFLSYKQYF
TRBD1	TRBV10-3	few	TRBJ2-3	TGTGCCATCAGGACCGGACAGGGTTCAGATACGCAGTATTTT	CAIRTGQGSDTQYF
-	TRBV27	-	TRBJ2-7	TGTGCCAGCAAAAAGTTTGTGGGGCCGGGGGAGCAGTACTTC	CASKKFVGPGEQYF
TRBD2	TRBV30	-	TRBJ2-1	TGTGCCTGGGGGAGTCTAGCGGGGGAGAATGAGCAGTTCTTC	CAWGSLAGENEQFF
-	TRBV7-9	-	TRBJ1-6	TGTGCCAGCAGCGGGGGGACCAATAATTCACCCCTCCACTTT	CASSGGTNNSPLHF
-	TRBV7-9	-	TRBJ2-7	TGTGCCAGCAGCTTAGTCGGGAGCTCCTACGAGCAGTACTTC	CASSLVGSSYEQYF
-	TRBV18	-	TRBJ2-7	TGTGCCAGCTCACCAAGGCGGGACTCCTACGAGCAGTACTTC	CASSPRRDSYEQYF
-	TRBV7-2	-	TRBJ2-1	TGTGCCAGCAGCTTTAGGGTCAGCAGATCAAATTACAATGAGCAGTTCTTC	CASSFRVSRSNYNEQFF
TRBD1	TRBV5-4	-	TRBJ1-2	TGTGCCAGCAGCCCGGGACAGGGGGCGCAGCTAAACTATGGCTACACCTTC	CASSPGQGAQLNYGYTF